The rows below give T cell receptor beta chains drawn from one sample of a study of blood T cells in healthy people across ages. TCRdb reprocessed the 5' RACE reads with MiXCR, giving one entry per CDR3 protein. This sample has 700,000 or so distinct CDR3 sequences, with over 20% found just once. The sample comprised blood. All receptors derive from a man between 70 and 80 years old in good health. Each CDR3 is given with its conserved first and last residue. D genes are given only for firm matches. Size is stated for part of the rows, as once, few or many counts, or as a class when the clone is expanded.

d_gene	v_gene	j_gene	abundance	CDR3aa	CDR3nt
TRBD1	TRBV20-1	TRBJ1-3	few	CSAPRQGTSSGNTIYF	TGCAGTGCACCCCGACAGGGGACAAGCTCTGGAAACACCATATATTTT
-	TRBV6-5	TRBJ1-2	-	CASSYAGNHGYTF	TGTGCCAGCAGTTACGCAGGCAACCATGGCTACACCTTC
TRBD1	TRBV12-3/TRBV12-4	TRBJ2-1	-	CASGTADEQFF	TGTGCCAGTGGGACAGCGGATGAGCAGTTCTTC
TRBD1	TRBV5-1	TRBJ2-7	-	CASSLETGGSYEQYF	TGCGCCAGCAGCTTGGAGACAGGGGGGTCCTACGAGCAGTACTTC
-	TRBV2	TRBJ1-1	few	CASMGGERTEAFF	TGTGCCAGCATGGGGGGGGAGAGGACTGAAGCTTTCTTT
TRBD2	TRBV30	TRBJ2-1	few	CAWSMISGSYNEQFF	TGTGCCTGGAGTATGATTAGCGGGAGTTACAATGAGCAGTTCTTC
-	TRBV12-3/TRBV12-4	TRBJ1-2	many	CASSRPGGDYGYTF	TGTGCCAGCAGTAGACCCGGGGGGGACTATGGCTACACCTTC
-	TRBV7-9	TRBJ2-7	-	CASSSNARLGYEQYF	TGTGCCAGCAGCAGTAACGCCAGGCTCGGCTACGAGCAGTACTTC
-	TRBV24-1	TRBJ1-5	many	CAVGTMNQPQHF	TGTGCCGTCGGGACAATGAATCAGCCCCAGCATTTT
-	TRBV12-3/TRBV12-4	TRBJ1-5	few	CASSQLRSRGGNQPQHF	TGTGCCAGCAGTCAGCTCAGGAGCAGGGGAGGCAATCAGCCCCAGCATTTT
TRBD1	TRBV28	TRBJ1-1	few	CASSPPGQGAWNTEAFF	TGTGCCAGCAGTCCGCCGGGACAGGGGGCTTGGAACACTGAAGCTTTCTTT
TRBD2	TRBV10-3	TRBJ2-7	-	CAISEFGTSGGEQYF	TGTGCCATCAGTGAGTTCGGGACTAGCGGGGGCGAGCAGTACTTC
-	TRBV3-1	TRBJ1-1	-	CASSHPQRRGGEAFF	TGTGCCAGCAGCCACCCACAAAGGAGGGGGGGTGAAGCTTTCTTT
-	TRBV11-1	TRBJ2-1	-	CASSLEASQFF	TGTGCCAGCAGCTTAGAAGCGTCCCAGTTCTTC
-	TRBV5-5	TRBJ2-2	few	CASSLVTGEDGELFF	TGTGCCAGCAGCTTGGTAACAGGGGAGGACGGGGAGCTGTTTTTT
-	TRBV6-2/TRBV6-3	TRBJ2-5	-	CASRTGETQYF	TGTGCCAGCAGGACCGGGGAGACCCAGTACTTC
-	TRBV11-3	TRBJ1-3	once	CAGSLIPQGNTIYF	TGTGCCGGCAGCTTAATCCCCCAGGGAAACACCATATATTTT
-	TRBV5-1	TRBJ2-7	few	CASSLEGRSFLSYEQYF	TGCGCCAGCAGCTTAGAGGGAAGGTCGTTTTTGTCCTACGAGCAGTACTTC
-	TRBV6-1	TRBJ2-2	-	CASILLTGELFF	TGTGCCAGCATCTTGCTCACCGGGGAGCTGTTTTTT
TRBD1	TRBV7-2	TRBJ2-3	-	CASSYDGQGPTDTQYF	TGTGCCAGCAGTTACGATGGACAGGGGCCCACAGATACGCAGTATTTT
-	TRBV21-1	TRBJ2-5	-	CASSFKVNLQETQYF	TGTGCCAGCAGCTTTAAGGTGAATCTCCAAGAGACCCAGTACTTC
-	TRBV27	TRBJ1-2	-	CASSSSPSDGYTF	TGTGCCAGCAGTTCCTCTCCCAGTGATGGCTACACCTTC
-	TRBV12-3/TRBV12-4	TRBJ1-1	-	CASRLAPGTTNTEAFF	TGTGCCAGCAGGTTAGCCCCGGGAACTACAAACACTGAAGCTTTCTTT
-	TRBV11-2	TRBJ2-3	-	CASSTLGPTIPNTQYF	TGTGCCAGCAGCACCCTGGGGCCTACTATTCCGAATACGCAGTATTTT
TRBD1	TRBV20-1	TRBJ2-7	-	CSARPGGASEQYF	TGCAGTGCTAGACCAGGGGGCGCTAGCGAGCAGTACTTC
-	TRBV20-1	TRBJ2-3	-	CSASRAGAEQTDTQYF	TGCAGTGCTAGCAGGGCGGGGGCCGAACAAACAGATACGCAGTATTTT
TRBD1	TRBV14	TRBJ1-1	-	CASSQDSRTGNTEAFF	TGTGCCAGCAGCCAAGATTCCCGGACAGGGAACACTGAAGCTTTCTTT
-	TRBV5-5	TRBJ1-1	-	CASSRTGGSNTEAFF	TGTGCCAGCAGCCGCACGGGGGGGAGTAATACTGAAGCTTTCTTT
-	TRBV6-5	TRBJ1-2	few	CASRAGDANYGYTF	TGTGCCAGCAGGGCAGGGGATGCTAACTATGGCTACACCTTC
TRBD2	TRBV11-2	TRBJ2-7	many	CASSRGLAYEQYF	TGTGCCAGCAGCCGGGGACTAGCCTACGAGCAGTACTTC
-	TRBV18	TRBJ2-7	-	CASSPDLDYEQYF	TGTGCCAGCTCACCAGATCTGGACTACGAGCAGTACTTC
-	TRBV20-1	TRBJ1-5	few	CSAAAAPDQPQHF	TGCAGTGCTGCAGCGGCACCGGATCAGCCCCAGCATTTT
-	TRBV5-1	TRBJ2-3	few	CASSRWSLSTDTQYF	TGCGCCAGCTCCCGGTGGTCGCTTTCCACAGATACGCAGTATTTT
TRBD2	TRBV3-1	TRBJ2-7	few	CASSRVGLAAHF	TGTGCCAGCAGCCGCGTCGGGCTAGCGGCGCACTTC
-	TRBV4-3	TRBJ1-2	few	CASSQVTTPAYGYTF	TGCGCCAGCAGCCAAGTAACAACCCCGGCCTATGGCTACACCTTC
-	TRBV14	TRBJ2-4	-	CASSQDASSAKNIQYF	TGTGCCAGCAGCCAAGACGCCTCATCAGCCAAAAACATTCAGTACTTC
TRBD1	TRBV20-1	TRBJ2-7	many	CSATRQGRGHEQYF	TGCAGTGCGACCAGACAGGGCCGAGGGCACGAGCAGTACTTC
TRBD2	TRBV6-1	TRBJ2-3	-	CASSATSFLTDTQYF	TGTGCCAGCAGCGCGACTAGCTTCCTCACAGATACGCAGTATTTT
TRBD1	TRBV7-3	TRBJ2-1	-	CASSWDRGSEQFF	TGTGCCAGCAGCTGGGACAGGGGATCTGAGCAGTTCTTC
-	TRBV6-1	TRBJ2-1	many	CASSPTGDYYNEQFF	TGTGCCAGCAGCCCCACAGGGGACTACTACAATGAGCAGTTCTTC
TRBD1	TRBV18	TRBJ1-1	-	CASSPDRVGTEAFF	TGTGCCAGCTCACCGGACAGGGTTGGGACTGAAGCTTTCTTT
-	TRBV3-1	TRBJ2-3	few	CASSRGTLKTDTQYF	TGTGCCAGCAGCCGAGGGACACTAAAAACAGATACGCAGTATTTT
-	TRBV14	TRBJ1-1	-	CASRILRGPMNTEAFF	TGTGCCAGCAGAATCCTCAGGGGCCCCATGAACACTGAAGCTTTCTTT
-	TRBV5-1	TRBJ2-1	once	CASTSLEVYHEQFF	TGCGCCAGCACCTCGCTTGAGGTTTATCATGAGCAGTTCTTC
TRBD2	TRBV2	TRBJ2-1	few	CASEGASGRGSYNEQFF	TGTGCCAGTGAGGGGGCTAGCGGGAGAGGATCCTACAATGAGCAGTTCTTC